This TCR beta chain derives from a study of shared clonotypes between healthy human individuals. All participating donors were Caucasian adults from Nashville, Tennessee. CDR1 and CDR2 (germline): SEHNR, FQNEAQ (reference sequence). The CDR3 is made up of 13 amino acids. V shed 6 bases, J shed 4 bases, and the junction held 4 bases outside the gene matches. Assay used: immunoSEQ multiplex PCR; TCRdb lists only in-frame clones, some missing. The sample carries about 960,000 clones, approximately 76% recorded once. The sample taken for sequencing was memory CD4+ T cells sorted from blood. Subset here: CD45RA-negative fraction. The chain is built from TRBV7-9 and TRBJ2-7; TRBD1 matches at 9 bases. The sequence was collected from a man between 18 and 29 years old in good health. CDR3 nucleotides: TGTGCCAGCAGTCGACAGGGGGTGTACGAGCAGTACTTC. It is translated as CASSRQGVYEQYF. The full variable domain, with the rest looked up from reference TRBV7-9 and TRBJ2-7, is DTGVSQNPRHKITKRGQNVTFRCDPISEHNRLYWYRQTLGQGPEFLTYFQNEAQLEKSRLLSDRFSAERPKGSFSTLEIQRTEQGDSAMYLCASSRQGVYEQYFGPGTRLTVT.